This T cell receptor beta chain is drawn from a study of regulatory T cells in long-lasting Graves disease. Findings and caveats of the study: More public clonotypes were shared by persistent patients (2,741) than by new patients (roughly 910).

Sequencing libraries for TCR beta were prepared with iRepertoire HTBI primers and Arm-PCR of CDR3 regions. TCRdb fed the multiplex PCR reads into MiXCR, producing one record per CDR3 protein. The data hold fewer than 400,000 distinct CDR3 sequences, with 15% to 20% observed a single time. The sample's time point: persistent/refractory GD, antithyroid drugs over 5 years with positive TRAb. PBMCs were the source of the RNA used for TCR sequencing. With respect to this clonotype: No antigen is known for it. It may be a read error: a sequence one base away is much more abundant.

Deletions cut 5 bases from V and 9 bases from J, with 22 bases between. The CDR3 length is 14 residues. In germline, CDR1 is DFQATT, CDR2 SNEGSKA (reference sequence). The rearrangement links TRBV20-1 to TRBJ2-5, with D possibly being TRBD1 (7 bases). The TCR sequence derives from a female donor with Graves disease. The sample here was peripheral blood mononuclear cells (PBMCs), taken when the disease was refractory, from a patient treated with antithyroid drugs. Written as DNA, the CDR3 is TGCAGTGCTGGAGGTGGGGGTACAGGGGAGGCCCAGTACTTC. It translates to CSAGGGGTGEAQYF.